The 28 T cell receptor beta chains reported below all come from one sample, sequenced in a study of OX40 agonist ivuxolimab in advanced cancers. Clones were read by immunoSEQ multiplex PCR, and TCRdb kept only the in-frame ones, dropping some. Of about 28,000 clones listed, 75% to 90% were seen once; the top ten hold more than 25%. The sequencing here drew on CD4+ or CD8+ T cells sorted from blood, taken in a trial of the OX40 agonist ivuxolimab. These receptors were collected from an adult with an advanced solid tumor such as melanoma, head and neck, liver or kidney cancer.

A single count supports this clone. CDR3: CASKGQVMNTEAFF. In DNA, the CDR3 is TGTGCCAGCAAAGGACAGGTAATGAACACTGAAGCTTTCTTT. This chain joins TRBV2 and TRBJ1-1, with 7 positions matching TRBD1. The CDR3 extends over 14 amino acids. J gave up 0 bases and V 7 bases, and 5 bases lay outside the gene matches. From germline, CDR1 is SNHLY and CDR2 FYNNEI.

The chain is built from TRBV6-6 and TRBJ1-1; tentatively, D is TRBD1 (5 bases). The CDR3 consists of 14 residues. Germline CDR1 is MNHNY and CDR2 is SVGAGI (reference sequence). The V end was cut by 5 bases, the J end by 4 bases, with 14 bases between. The CDR3 sequence: CASSLSGGTTEAFF. CDR3 in DNA: TGTGCCAGCAGTCTATCTGGGGGGACCACTGAAGCTTTCTTT.

The chain recombines TRBV11-2 with TRBJ2-7; 9 bases map to TRBD1. Germline CDR1 and CDR2: SGHAT and FQNNGV. V dropped 3 bases and J dropped 5; count of bases not matched to a gene: 11. This CDR3 spans 16 amino acids. The CDR3 DNA sequence: TGTGCCAGCAGCTTGTGGTACCGGGACAGGGTAAACGAGCAGTACTTC. It specifies CASSLWYRDRVNEQYF.

The CDR3 is CASSPVGTFGTDTQYF. The CDR3 nucleotides are TGTGCCAGCAGTCCAGTCGGGACTTTTGGTACAGATACGCAGTATTTT. The rearrangement joins TRBV27 to TRBJ2-3; D might be TRBD2 (6 bases). CDR3 size: 16 residues. Trimming shortened V by 5 bases and J by 3 bases, and 18 bases separated the two germline ends. Looked up from germline, CDR1 is MNHEY and CDR2 is SMNVEV (reference sequence).

This chain connects TRBV6-4 to TRBJ1-2; D gene ambiguous. This CDR3 contains 11 residues. Germline V gene lookup returns CDR1 MRHNA and CDR2 SNTAGT. V was shortened by 8 bases and J by 2 bases, with 6 bases between the two germline ends. Here the CDR3 DNA reads TGTGCCAGCGGGTCCAACTATGGCTACACCTTC. This gives the protein CASGSNYGYTF.

CDR3 sequence (DNA): TGTGCCAGCAGTTACTCCGGCGGGGACACTGAAGCTTTCTTT. This sequence encodes CASSYSGGDTEAFF. The J gene is TRBJ1-1, the V gene TRBV6-5; D gene ambiguous. The CDR3 is 14 residues long. V dropped 0 bases and J dropped 3 bases, with 8 bases sitting between them. Germline lookup yields CDR1 MNHEY and CDR2 SVGAGI.

This chain joins TRBV7-9 and TRBJ2-3, with 8 positions matching TRBD2. This CDR3 is 15 amino acids long. Germline CDR1 SEHNR, CDR2 FQNEAQ (reference sequence). Germline trimming cut 4 bases from V and 1 base from J; bases unmatched to any gene: 4. CDR3 coding DNA: TGTGCCAGCAGCTCCCAGCGGGGGCGCACAGATACGCAGTATTTT. It encodes CASSSQRGRTDTQYF. The variable domain in full, completed from reference TRBV7-9 and TRBJ2-3, reads DTGVSQNPRHKITKRGQNVTFRCDPISEHNRLYWYRQTLGQGPEFLTYFQNEAQLEKSRLLSDRFSAERPKGSFSTLEIQRTEQGDSAMYLCASSSQRGRTDTQYFGPGTRLTVL.

The J gene is TRBJ2-5, the V gene TRBV6-6; D call uncertain. V dropped 6 bases and J dropped 2 bases, with 16 bases sitting between them. The CDR3 loop spans 15 amino acids. Germline assignment: CDR1 MNHNY and CDR2 SVGAGI (reference sequence). The CDR3 loop is CASSLFRTDQETQYF. CDR3 coding DNA: TGTGCCAGCAGCTTATTTCGGACGGATCAAGAGACCCAGTACTTC.

The count of this clone is one. The chain couples TRBV13 to TRBJ2-5, with 11 bases aligning to TRBD2. V lost 5 bases and J lost 2; bases outside the gene matches: 7. There are 16 residues in the CDR3. Germline V gene lookup returns CDR1 PRHDT and CDR2 FYEKMQ (reference sequence). CDR3 sequence: CASSLRLAGIQETQYF. CDR3 DNA sequence: TGTGCCAGCAGCCTAAGACTAGCGGGGATACAAGAGACCCAGTACTTC.

The CDR3: CASSELQGAGTQYF. Here the CDR3 DNA reads TGTGCCAGCAGTGAACTGCAGGGGGCCGGAACGCAGTATTTT. The chain carries TRBV6-1 and TRBJ2-3, with 8 bases fitting TRBD1. The V gene's germline CDR1 is MNHNS and CDR2 SASEGT. The CDR3 totals 14 residues. V shed 2 bases and J 9 bases; nucleotides not matched to a gene: 7.

The chain uses TRBV4-2 and TRBJ2-2; no clear D gene. Germline CDR1 is LGHNA and CDR2 is YNFKEQ. Trimming cost V 0 bases and J 6 bases, with 5 bases left between them. The CDR3 has 13 amino acids. The CDR3 sequence: CASSQDRAGELFF. CDR3 in DNA: TGTGCCAGCAGCCAAGATCGAGCCGGGGAGCTGTTTTTT.

The chain employs TRBV6-1 and TRBJ1-6; the D is unclear. The germline gives CDR1 MNHNS, CDR2 SASEGT. V dropped 5 bases and J dropped 5 bases, with 13 bases sitting between them. This CDR3 has 15 amino acids. The CDR3 sequence is CASSLGPAHNSPLHF. The DNA of the CDR3 is TGTGCCAGCAGTTTAGGTCCCGCCCATAATTCACCCCTCCACTTT.

The V and J genes are TRBV4-1 and TRBJ1-1, with unresolved D. The germline V and J ends were trimmed by 4 bases and 2 bases, with 8 bases remaining between them. CDR3 length: 13 amino acids. CDR1 is MGHRA and CDR2 is YSYEKL in the germline V gene. CDR3 coding DNA: TGCGCCAGCAGCCGAGACCCTAACACTGAAGCTTTCTTT. Translating it yields CASSRDPNTEAFF.

This sequence joins TRBV7-9 and TRBJ2-7; D tentatively fits TRBD1 or TRBD2 (7 bases each). The ends were cut back, 5 bases at V and 0 bases at J, with 17 bases in the middle. Germline values: CDR1 SEHNR, CDR2 FQNEAQ (reference sequence). The CDR3 has 16 residues. The CDR3 coding sequence is TGTGCCAGCAGCCCACCCAGGGGGGGGCCCTCCTACGAGCAGTACTTC. Translation gives CASSPPRGGPSYEQYF. The variable domain in full, completed from reference TRBV7-9 and TRBJ2-7, reads DTGVSQNPRHKITKRGQNVTFRCDPISEHNRLYWYRQTLGQGPEFLTYFQNEAQLEKSRLLSDRFSAERPKGSFSTLEIQRTEQGDSAMYLCASSPPRGGPSYEQYFGPGTRLTVT.

The chain combines TRBV6-1 with TRBJ2-7; 8 bases fit TRBD1. Trimming cost V 3 bases and J 3 bases; bases outside gene matches: 7. In germline, CDR1 is MNHNS, CDR2 SASEGT. The CDR3 is made up of 15 amino acids. The CDR3 DNA sequence: TGTGCCAGCAGTGACCCTCGGACAGGGATCTACGAGCAGTACTTC. This codes for CASSDPRTGIYEQYF.

The CDR3 is CASSSGVRRDSTTDTQYF. CDR3 in DNA: TGTGCCAGCAGCTCTGGGGTCCGCCGGGACAGTACCACAGATACGCAGTATTTT. The V call is TRBV14, the J call TRBJ2-3, with 7 bases matching TRBD1. Germline CDR1 and CDR2: SGHDN and FVKESK. CDR3 length: 18 residues. The V segment lost 5 bases and the J segment 2 bases; nucleotides outside the gene matches: 16.

The V and J genes are TRBV5-1 and TRBJ2-2, with D possibly matching TRBD2 (5 bases). CDR1 is SGHRS, CDR2 YFSETQ, per germline. V was clipped by 1 base and J by 5 bases, with 12 bases between them. This CDR3 comprises 15 residues. The CDR3 sequence: CASSLIGDWTGELFF. The CDR3 DNA is TGCGCCAGCAGCTTGATCGGGGATTGGACCGGGGAGCTGTTTTTT.

The chain employs TRBV5-4 and TRBJ1-2, with TRBD1 identical over 7 bases. V gave up 0 bases and J gave up 8 bases; unmatched junction bases: 1. CDR3 size: 12 residues. CDR1 SGHNT and CDR2 YYREEE come from the germline V gene (reference sequence). In nucleotides, the CDR3 is TGTGCCAGCAGCTTGGGGGGACAGGGCTACACCTTC. This encodes CASSLGGQGYTF. The full variable domain, completed using reference TRBV5-4 and TRBJ1-2, is ETGVTQSPTHLIKTRGQQVTLRCSSQSGHNTVSWYQQALGQGPQFIFQYYREEENGRGNFPPRFSGLQFPNYSSELNVNALELDDSALYLCASSLGGQGYTFGSGTRLTVV.

This chain uses TRBV27 with TRBJ2-7; D possibly corresponds to TRBD1 (6 bases). Deletions cut 4 bases from V and 4 bases from J, with 14 bases between. Germline loops: CDR1 MNHEY, CDR2 SMNVEV (reference sequence). This CDR3 region has 14 residues. The CDR3 DNA is TGTGCCAGCAGTTCCGGGACCCAGGGGTACGAGCAGTACTTC. Protein product: CASSSGTQGYEQYF.

The gene calls are TRBV4-1 and TRBJ2-7; possibly TRBD1 for D (6 bases). V was pared by 1 base and J by 0 bases, with 13 bases between. The CDR3 spans 16 residues. Germline V gives CDR1 MGHRA, CDR2 YSYEKL. The CDR3 sequence is CASSQVSTGPSYEQYF. The CDR3 DNA sequence: TGCGCCAGCAGCCAAGTTTCGACAGGTCCCTCCTACGAGCAGTACTTC.

The J gene is TRBJ1-4, the V gene TRBV28, with 7 bases lining up with TRBD1. Germline V CDR1 and CDR2: MDHEN, SYDVKM. The CDR3 spans 19 residues. J lost 8 bases, V lost 2 bases, and 20 bases had no gene match. CDR3 coding DNA: TGTGCCAGCAGTTTACTAATTTGGAAGGATACAGGGGACGAAGAAAAACTGTTTTTT. It translates to CASSLLIWKDTGDEEKLFF.

The gene calls are TRBV6-1 and TRBJ2-7; the D gene is possibly TRBD1 (6 bases). The CDR3 is 15 residues long. Germline lookup yields CDR1 MNHNS and CDR2 SASEGT. The V gene lost 4 bases and the J gene lost 5 bases, with 18 bases spanning the gap. CDR3 loop: CASSGPRGGLDEQYF. CDR3 sequence (DNA): TGTGCCAGCAGTGGCCCCAGGGGTGGGTTGGACGAGCAGTACTTC.

This clone was counted once. The V gene is TRBV4-1, the J gene TRBJ2-3, with D maybe TRBD1 (6 bases). V lost 5 bases to trimming and J lost 5 bases, with 17 bases between them. The CDR3 has 15 amino acids. From germline, CDR1 is MGHRA and CDR2 YSYEKL. Written as DNA, the CDR3 is TGCGCCAGCAGCTCCAGGGGAATAGGGGAAGATACGCAGTATTTT. Amino acid sequence: CASSSRGIGEDTQYF.

The chain links TRBV13 to TRBJ2-7, with D perhaps matching TRBD1 (6 bases). V was shortened by 1 base and J by 3 bases, with 13 bases between the two germline ends. This CDR3 has 15 residues. CDR1 PRHDT and CDR2 FYEKMQ come from the germline V gene (reference sequence). The CDR3 reads CASSLVQGLNYEQYF. The CDR3 region has the DNA TGTGCCAGCAGCTTAGTACAGGGTCTGAACTACGAGCAGTACTTC.

The rearrangement uses TRBV5-1 and TRBJ2-3, with 12 bases aligning to TRBD1. Germline V gene data show CDR1 as SGHRS and CDR2 as YFSETQ. The CDR3 is made up of 18 amino acids. V lost 4 bases and J lost 2; bases outside the gene matches: 11. In DNA, the CDR3 is TGCGCCAGCAGCCGTTTCTCAAGGGACAGGGGGCCCACAGATACGCAGTATTTT. This encodes CASSRFSRDRGPTDTQYF.

This clone turned up a few times. This rearrangement joins TRBV20-1 to TRBJ2-3, with D unresolved. This CDR3 has 11 residues. CDR1 and CDR2 from the germline V gene are DFQATT and SNEGSKA (reference sequence). V lost 0 bases, J lost 3 bases, and 1 base lay in between. The CDR3 protein is CSARETDTQYF. CDR3 bases: TGCAGTGCTAGAGAGACAGATACGCAGTATTTT.

This chain joins TRBV9 and TRBJ1-4; possible D gene TRBD1, 5 bases. Germline-derived CDR1 and CDR2 are SGDLS and YYNGEE. This CDR3 contains 19 residues. Trimming pared 0 bases from V and 0 bases from J, leaving 18 bases between. CDR3 amino acids: CASSVGPREGSPTNEKLFF. CDR3 DNA sequence: TGTGCCAGCAGCGTAGGCCCCAGGGAAGGATCACCAACTAATGAAAAACTGTTTTTT. The variable domain in full, completed from reference TRBV9 and TRBJ1-4, reads DSGVTQTPKHLITATGQRVTLRCSPRSGDLSVYWYQQSLDQGLQFLIQYYNGEERAKGNILERFSAQQFPDLHSELNLSSLELGDSALYFCASSVGPREGSPTNEKLFFGSGTQLSVL.

V usage is TRBV10-1 and J usage is TRBJ1-1; D is perhaps TRBD1 (6 bases). Germline V gene lookup returns CDR1 WNHNN and CDR2 SYGVQD (reference sequence). The CDR3 extends over 15 amino acids. Trimming removed 3 bases from V and 3 bases from J, with 14 bases in between. CDR3 sequence (DNA): TGCGCCAGCAGTGAAAGGACAGCGGTCGACACTGAAGCTTTCTTT. Encoded protein: CASSERTAVDTEAFF.